This T cell receptor beta chain originates from a study of CD8 T cells in ankylosing spondylitis. Each CDR3 protein gets one entry after TCRdb re-called the 5' RACE reads with MiXCR. The table shows about 140,000 distinct CDR3 sequences, with roughly 8.8% occurring only once. This CDR3 has 14 amino acids. V dropped 4 bases and J dropped 4; count of bases not matched to a gene: 6. Germline values: CDR1 MNHEY, CDR2 SVGEGT. The clonotype comes from a male donor with ankylosing spondylitis. Sequencing used synovial fluid, either unsorted or a sorted T cell fraction (not recorded which). The V call is TRBV6-2 or TRBV6-3, the J call TRBJ2-7, with TRBD1 matching over 8 bases. The CDR3 region has the DNA TGTGCCAGCAGTTGGAGGGACAGGAGATACGAGCAGTACTTC. This translates into CASSWRDRRYEQYF.